Listed below are T cell receptor beta chains from one sample, sequenced in a study of T cell changes during pregnancy in multiple sclerosis. Assay: immunoSEQ multiplex PCR; the TCRdb copy retains only in-frame clones and omits some. The sample holds roughly 77,000 clones, 92% seen once. The specimen was peripheral blood, collected in the second trimester of pregnancy. The receptors stem from a female donor with multiple sclerosis, enrolled in a pregnancy study. Both conserved end residues are part of each CDR3. Each record gives: D gene, V gene, J gene, CDR3 length, clone size, CDR3 protein, CDR3 DNA. A D gene is named only where the DNA matches it firmly. Clone size appears in some rows only: once, few, many, or a class for an expanded clone.

d_gene: TRBD2; v_gene: TRBV19; j_gene: TRBJ2-1; len: 14; abundance: NA; CDR3aa: CASSKTSGFNEQFF; CDR3nt: TGTGCCAGTAGTAAAACTAGCGGGTTTAATGAGCAGTTCTTC
d_gene: NA; v_gene: TRBV9; j_gene: TRBJ1-6; len: 13; abundance: NA; CDR3aa: CASSAQVGGPLHF; CDR3nt: TGTGCCAGCAGCGCTCAGGTTGGAGGACCCCTCCACTTT
d_gene: NA; v_gene: TRBV10-3; j_gene: TRBJ1-2; len: 12; abundance: NA; CDR3aa: CAISDTVYGYTF; CDR3nt: TGTGCCATCAGTGATACGGTTTATGGCTACACCTTC
d_gene: NA; v_gene: TRBV5-6; j_gene: TRBJ2-7; len: 13; abundance: NA; CDR3aa: CASSQGLTYEQYF; CDR3nt: TGTGCCAGCAGTCAGGGATTGACCTACGAGCAGTACTTC
d_gene: NA; v_gene: TRBV19; j_gene: TRBJ2-1; len: 15; abundance: once; CDR3aa: CASSLGRDNNNEQFF; CDR3nt: TGTGCCAGTAGTCTTGGCCGGGACAACAACAATGAGCAGTTCTTC
d_gene: NA; v_gene: TRBV11-3; j_gene: TRBJ1-1; len: 16; abundance: NA; CDR3aa: CASSGRDRTQPTEAFF; CDR3nt: TGTGCCAGCAGCGGGAGGGACCGCACCCAGCCCACTGAAGCTTTCTTT
d_gene: TRBD1; v_gene: TRBV29-1; j_gene: TRBJ2-3; len: 15; abundance: NA; CDR3aa: CSVARGTGGADTQYF; CDR3nt: TGCAGCGTCGCGAGAGGGACAGGGGGCGCAGATACGCAGTATTTT
d_gene: NA; v_gene: TRBV15; j_gene: TRBJ2-4; len: 16; abundance: NA; CDR3aa: CATSTEKILAKNIQYF; CDR3nt: TGTGCCACCAGCACCGAGAAAATCCTAGCCAAAAACATTCAGTACTTC
d_gene: TRBD1; v_gene: TRBV19; j_gene: TRBJ1-1; len: 14; abundance: NA; CDR3aa: CASSTRTGGTEAFF; CDR3nt: TGTGCCAGTAGTACCCGGACAGGGGGCACTGAAGCTTTCTTT
d_gene: TRBD2; v_gene: TRBV7-2; j_gene: TRBJ2-7; len: 15; abundance: NA; CDR3aa: CASSRVSGGAYEQYF; CDR3nt: TGTGCCAGCAGCCGCGTAAGCGGGGGGGCGTACGAGCAGTACTTC